This TCR beta chain was recorded in a study of human T cells and chemical hapten exposure. The wider study: Small pooled library volume differences mainly caused per-sample TCR yield variation. Study-level points and caveats: The number of TCRs above 1 in 1000 frequency did not change after DPC sensitization. Significantly greater numbers of large CDR3 similarity clusters came from expanded TCRs than from controls.

V gave up 7 bases and J gave up 4 bases, with 13 bases separating them. The CDR3 runs to 13 residues. Germline loops: CDR1 MNHEY, CDR2 SVGAGI. For this clonotype: Its antigen is not known.

From the RACE reads, TCRdb called clonotypes with MiXCR, one entry per CDR3 protein. This sample has approximately 97,000 distinct CDR3 sequences; 27% occur once, and the top ten carry 9% to 12%. Time point in this sample: patch test 3, about 24 weeks after DPC sensitization. Treatment in this sample: therapeutic diphenylcyclopropenone sensitization with weekly scalp DPC. Drawing of blood took place ahead of applying each patch test. The receptor was isolated from a man aged 35-49 years with alopecia areata. Some clones in this sample may be carry-over from other donors' samples. This chain links TRBV6-5 with TRBJ1-1, with D hard to call. The sequencing used whole blood, collected in connection with sensitization to the hapten diphenylcyclopropenone (DPC). The CDR3 spells CASIKSGRTEAFF. The CDR3 coding sequence is TGTGCCAGCATCAAATCCGGACGCACTGAAGCTTTCTTT.